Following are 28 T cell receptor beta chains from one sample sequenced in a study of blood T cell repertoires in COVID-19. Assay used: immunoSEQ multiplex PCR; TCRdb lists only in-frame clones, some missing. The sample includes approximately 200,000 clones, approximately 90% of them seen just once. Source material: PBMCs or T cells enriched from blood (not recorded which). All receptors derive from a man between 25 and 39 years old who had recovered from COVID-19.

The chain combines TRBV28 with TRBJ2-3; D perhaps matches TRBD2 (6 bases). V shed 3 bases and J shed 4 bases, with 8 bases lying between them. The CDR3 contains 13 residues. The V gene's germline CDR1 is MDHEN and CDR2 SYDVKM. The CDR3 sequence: CASSFWRADTQYF. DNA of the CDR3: TGTGCCAGCAGTTTTTGGAGGGCAGATACGCAGTATTTT.

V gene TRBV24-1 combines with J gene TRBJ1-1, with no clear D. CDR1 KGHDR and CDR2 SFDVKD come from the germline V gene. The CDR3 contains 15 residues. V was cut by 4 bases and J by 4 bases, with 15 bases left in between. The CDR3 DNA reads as TGTGCCACCAGTGAGTTTGACTCGAACCCCACTGAAGCTTTCTTT. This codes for CATSEFDSNPTEAFF.

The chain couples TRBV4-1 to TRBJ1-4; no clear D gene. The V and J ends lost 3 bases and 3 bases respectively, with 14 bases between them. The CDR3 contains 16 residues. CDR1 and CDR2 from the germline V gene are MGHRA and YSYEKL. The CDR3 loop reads CASSHPAAGSNEKLFF. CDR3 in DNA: TGCGCCAGCAGCCACCCCGCGGCGGGGTCTAATGAAAAACTGTTTTTT.

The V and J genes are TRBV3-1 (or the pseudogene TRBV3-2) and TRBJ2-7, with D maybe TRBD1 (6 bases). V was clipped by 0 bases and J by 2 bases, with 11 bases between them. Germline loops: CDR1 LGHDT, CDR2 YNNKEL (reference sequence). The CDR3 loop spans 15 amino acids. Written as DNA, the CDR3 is TGTGCCAGCAGCCAAGATTTCACAGGGACCTACGAGCAGTACTTC. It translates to CASSQDFTGTYEQYF.

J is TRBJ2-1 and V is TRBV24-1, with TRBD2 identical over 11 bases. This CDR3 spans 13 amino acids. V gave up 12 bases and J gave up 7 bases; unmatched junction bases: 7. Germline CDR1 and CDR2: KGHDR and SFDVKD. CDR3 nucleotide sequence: TGTGCCGTCACTAGCGGGAGCGGAAATGAGCAGTTCTTC. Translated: CAVTSGSGNEQFF.

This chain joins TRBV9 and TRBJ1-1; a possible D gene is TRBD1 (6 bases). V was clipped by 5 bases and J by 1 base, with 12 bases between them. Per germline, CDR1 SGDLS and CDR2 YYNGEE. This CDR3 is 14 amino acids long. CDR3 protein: CASSPGGQNTEAFF. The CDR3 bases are TGTGCCAGCAGTCCCGGGGGGCAGAACACTGAAGCTTTCTTT.

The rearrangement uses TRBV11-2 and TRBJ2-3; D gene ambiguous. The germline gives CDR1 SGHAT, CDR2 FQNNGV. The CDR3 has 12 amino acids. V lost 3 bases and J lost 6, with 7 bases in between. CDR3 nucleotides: TGTGCCAGCAGCTTCTTTCCCGATACGCAGTATTTT. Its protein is CASSFFPDTQYF.

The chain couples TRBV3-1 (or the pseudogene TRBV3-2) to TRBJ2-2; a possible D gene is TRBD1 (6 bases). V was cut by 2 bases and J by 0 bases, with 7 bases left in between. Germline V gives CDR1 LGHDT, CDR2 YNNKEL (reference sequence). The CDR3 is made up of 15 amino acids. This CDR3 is CASSQRQANTGELFF. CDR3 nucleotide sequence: TGTGCCAGCAGCCAACGACAGGCGAACACCGGGGAGCTGTTTTTT.

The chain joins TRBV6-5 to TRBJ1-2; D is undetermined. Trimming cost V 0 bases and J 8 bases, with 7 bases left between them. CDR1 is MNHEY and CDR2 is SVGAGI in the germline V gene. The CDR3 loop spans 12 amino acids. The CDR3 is CASSYSNTGYTF. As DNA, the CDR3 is TGTGCCAGCAGTTACTCGAACACGGGCTACACCTTC.

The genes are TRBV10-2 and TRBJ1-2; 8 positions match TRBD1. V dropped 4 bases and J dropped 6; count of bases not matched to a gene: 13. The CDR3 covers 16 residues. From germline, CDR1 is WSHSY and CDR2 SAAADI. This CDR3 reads CASSVGDRIQHDGYTF. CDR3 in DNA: TGCGCCAGCAGTGTAGGGGACAGGATACAGCATGATGGCTACACCTTC.

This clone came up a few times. CDR3 residues: CASSLQGEREKLFF. Here the CDR3 DNA reads TGTGCCAGCAGCTTACAGGGGGAAAGGGAAAAACTGTTTTTT. V and J are TRBV7-2 and TRBJ1-4; 7 nucleotides agree with TRBD1. The germline gives CDR1 SGHTA, CDR2 FQGNSA. CDR3 length: 14 residues. V lost 2 bases, J lost 8 bases, and 5 bases stayed unmatched.

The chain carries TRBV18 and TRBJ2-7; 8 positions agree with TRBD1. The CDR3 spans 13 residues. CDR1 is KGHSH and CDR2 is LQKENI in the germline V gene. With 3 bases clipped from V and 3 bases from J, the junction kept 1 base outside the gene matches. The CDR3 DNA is TGTGCCAGCTCACCCGGGACAGGCTACGAGCAGTACTTC. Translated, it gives CASSPGTGYEQYF.

As DNA, the CDR3 is TGCGCCAGCAGCCGGACCCCGTTTAACAGGGGGCAAGAGACCCAGTACTTC. Translating it yields CASSRTPFNRGQETQYF. The chain carries TRBV4-1 and TRBJ2-5; 8 nucleotides align to TRBD1. The CDR3 covers 17 residues. V lost 4 bases, J lost 2 bases, and 12 bases stayed unmatched. Germline V gene data show CDR1 as MGHRA and CDR2 as YSYEKL.

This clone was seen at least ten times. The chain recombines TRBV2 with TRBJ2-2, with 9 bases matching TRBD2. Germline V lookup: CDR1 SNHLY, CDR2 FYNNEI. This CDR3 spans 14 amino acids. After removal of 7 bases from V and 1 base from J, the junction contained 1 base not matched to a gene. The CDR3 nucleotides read TGTGCCAGCACTAGCGGGAAGAACACCGGGGAGCTGTTTTTT. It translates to CASTSGKNTGELFF.

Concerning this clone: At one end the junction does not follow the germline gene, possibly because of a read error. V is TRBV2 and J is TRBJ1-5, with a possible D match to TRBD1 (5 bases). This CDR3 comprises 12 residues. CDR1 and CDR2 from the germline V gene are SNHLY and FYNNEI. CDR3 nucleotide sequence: TGTGCCAGCAGTGAATTTCCGCGACAGACTTATTTT. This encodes CASSEFPRQTYF.

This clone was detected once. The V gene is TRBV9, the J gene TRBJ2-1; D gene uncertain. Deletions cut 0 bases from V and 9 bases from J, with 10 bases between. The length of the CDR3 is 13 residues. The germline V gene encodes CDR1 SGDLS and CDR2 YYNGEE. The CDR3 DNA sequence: TGTGCCAGCAGCGTAGGTAGTTCTTCTGAGCAGTTCTTC. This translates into CASSVGSSSEQFF.

CDR3 sequence reads: CASSFEGVAGNTIYF. CDR3 coding DNA: TGTGCCAGCAGTTTCGAGGGGGTCGCTGGAAACACCATATATTTT. This rearrangement joins TRBV28 to TRBJ1-3; D may be TRBD1 (6 bases). The CDR3 loop spans 15 amino acids. CDR1 is MDHEN and CDR2 is SYDVKM in the germline V gene. The V end lost 3 bases, the J end lost 2 bases, and 11 bases lay between the germline ends.

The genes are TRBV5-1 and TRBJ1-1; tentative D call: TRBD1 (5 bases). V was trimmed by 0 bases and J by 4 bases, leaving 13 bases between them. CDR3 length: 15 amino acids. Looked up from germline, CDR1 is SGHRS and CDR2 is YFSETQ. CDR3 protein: CASSLDRQGGTEAFF. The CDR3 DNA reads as TGCGCCAGCAGCTTGGATAGGCAGGGTGGCACTGAAGCTTTCTTT.

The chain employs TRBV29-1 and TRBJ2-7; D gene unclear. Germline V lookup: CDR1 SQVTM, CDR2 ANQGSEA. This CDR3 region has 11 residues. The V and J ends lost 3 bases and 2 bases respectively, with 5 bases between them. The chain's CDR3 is CSVDGTYEQYF. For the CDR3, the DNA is TGCAGCGTTGACGGTACCTACGAGCAGTACTTC.

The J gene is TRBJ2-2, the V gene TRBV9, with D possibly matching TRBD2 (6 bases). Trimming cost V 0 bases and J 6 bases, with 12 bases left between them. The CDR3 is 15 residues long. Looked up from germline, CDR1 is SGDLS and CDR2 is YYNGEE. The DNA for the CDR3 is TGTGCCAGCAGCGTAGTGGCGGGATCGGCCGGGGAGCTGTTTTTT. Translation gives CASSVVAGSAGELFF.

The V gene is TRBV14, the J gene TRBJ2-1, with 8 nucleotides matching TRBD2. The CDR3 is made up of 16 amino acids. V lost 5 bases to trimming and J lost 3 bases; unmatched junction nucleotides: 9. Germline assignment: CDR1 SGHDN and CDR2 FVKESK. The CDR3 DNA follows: TGTGCCAGCAGCTGGAGGGCGGGAGGACTCTACAATGAGCAGTTCTTC. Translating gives CASSWRAGGLYNEQFF. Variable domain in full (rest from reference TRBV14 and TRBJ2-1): EAGVTQFPSHSVIEKGQTVTLRCDPISGHDNLYWYRRVMGKEIKFLLHFVKESKQDESGMPNNRFLAERTGGTYSTLKVQPAELEDSGVYFCASSWRAGGLYNEQFFGPGTRLTVL.

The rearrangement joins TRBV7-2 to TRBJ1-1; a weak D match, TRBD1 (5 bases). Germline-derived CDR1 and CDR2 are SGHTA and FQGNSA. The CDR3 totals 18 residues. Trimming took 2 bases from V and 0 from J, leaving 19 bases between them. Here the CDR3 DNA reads TGTGCCAGCAGCTTAACCTTTCAGGGCTCGTTCATGAACACTGAAGCTTTCTTT. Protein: CASSLTFQGSFMNTEAFF.

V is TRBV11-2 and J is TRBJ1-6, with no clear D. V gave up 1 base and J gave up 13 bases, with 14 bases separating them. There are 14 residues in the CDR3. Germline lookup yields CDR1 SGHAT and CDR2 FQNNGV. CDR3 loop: CASSLVGSIFPLHF. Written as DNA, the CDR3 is TGTGCCAGCAGCTTAGTTGGTAGTATTTTCCCCCTCCACTTT.

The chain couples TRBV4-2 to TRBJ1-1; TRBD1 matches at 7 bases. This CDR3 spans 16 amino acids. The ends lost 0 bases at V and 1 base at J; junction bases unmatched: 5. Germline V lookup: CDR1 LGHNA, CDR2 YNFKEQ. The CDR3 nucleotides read TGTGCCAGCAGCCAAGAAGAGGCAGGGGGGAACACTGAAGCTTTCTTT. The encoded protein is CASSQEEAGGNTEAFF.

CDR3 loop: CASSLGLAGAPNRDEQFF. The CDR3 nucleotides are TGTGCCAGCAGCTTAGGCCTAGCGGGGGCCCCTAATAGGGATGAGCAGTTCTTC. The rearrangement links TRBV11-2 to TRBJ2-1, with 10 bases matching TRBD2. There are 18 residues in the CDR3. The junction had 14 bases not matched to a gene; V was cut back by 1 base and J by 8 bases. The germline V gene encodes CDR1 SGHAT and CDR2 FQNNGV.

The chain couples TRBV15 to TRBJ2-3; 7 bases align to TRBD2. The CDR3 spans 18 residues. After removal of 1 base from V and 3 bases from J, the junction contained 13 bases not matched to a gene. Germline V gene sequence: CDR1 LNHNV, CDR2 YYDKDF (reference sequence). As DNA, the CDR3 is TGTGCCACCAGCAGAGTCGTGGGAGGGCCTATAGGGACAGATACGCAGTATTTT. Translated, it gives CATSRVVGGPIGTDTQYF.

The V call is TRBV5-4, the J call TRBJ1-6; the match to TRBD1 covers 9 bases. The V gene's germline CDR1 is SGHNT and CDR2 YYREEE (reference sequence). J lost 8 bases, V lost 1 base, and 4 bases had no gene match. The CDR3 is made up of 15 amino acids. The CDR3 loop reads CASSLPGTGYSPLHF. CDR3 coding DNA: TGTGCCAGCAGCTTGCCCGGGACAGGGTATTCACCCCTCCACTTT.

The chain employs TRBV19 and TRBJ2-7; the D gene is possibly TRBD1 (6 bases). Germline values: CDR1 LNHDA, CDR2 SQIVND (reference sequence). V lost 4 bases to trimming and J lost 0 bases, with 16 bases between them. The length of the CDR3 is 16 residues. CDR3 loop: CASSTDSYQSSYEQYF. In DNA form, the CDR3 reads TGTGCCAGTAGTACGGACAGTTATCAGAGCTCCTACGAGCAGTACTTC.